The T cell receptor (beta chain) described here comes from a study of technical replicates of blood from four donors. Using immunoSEQ multiplex PCR, the repertoire was profiled, and TCRdb retains in-frame clones only, with some absent. The data contain 9,000 to 15,000 clones, about 94% of them singletons. The CDR3 extends over 16 amino acids. CDR1 and CDR2 from the germline V gene are PRHDT and FYEKMQ (reference sequence). Unmatched junction bases numbered 9, after V lost 5 bases and J lost 3 bases. The TCR comes from a human donor in good health. V and J are TRBV13 and TRBJ2-7; 11 bases fit TRBD1. Sequencing was carried out using PBMCs. CDR3 nucleotides: TGTGCCAGCAGCCGACTTTCCGGGACAGGGGGCTACGAGCAGTACTTC. This encodes CASSRLSGTGGYEQYF.